This is a list of T cell receptor beta chains from one sample in a study of blood T cell repertoires in COVID-19. Repertoires were generated with immunoSEQ multiplex PCR, while TCRdb's copy carries only in-frame clones and drops some. The sample includes around 250,000 clones, about 91% of them seen just once. Input material: PBMCs or T cells enriched from blood (not recorded which). These receptors came from a middle-aged woman with acute COVID-19. Both conserved end residues are trimmed from each CDR3. Fields, in order: clone size, V gene, CDR3 length, CDR3 protein. Only part of the rows carry a size: once, few, many, or a class if the clone is expanded.

abundance: .; v_gene: TRBV19; len: 11; CDR3aa: ASNSGGGQPQH
abundance: .; v_gene: TRBV14; len: 11; CDR3aa: ASSQGHFYGYT
abundance: .; v_gene: TRBV12-5; len: 17; CDR3aa: ASGLVMVGGGGNYNEQF
abundance: once; v_gene: TRBV7-9; len: 11; CDR3aa: ASSRTGDDGYT
abundance: .; v_gene: TRBV2; len: 10; CDR3aa: ASRTGEYGYT
abundance: .; v_gene: TRBV4-1; len: 12; CDR3aa: ASSPGQGTDTQY
abundance: .; v_gene: TRBV10-1; len: 12; CDR3aa: ARARPPGPETQY
abundance: .; v_gene: TRBV5-1; len: 14; CDR3aa: ASRPNTGGENQPQH
abundance: .; v_gene: TRBV19; len: 17; CDR3aa: ASSAPGQGLFLAKNIQY
abundance: .; v_gene: TRBV19; len: 14; CDR3aa: ASSINLGGARKTQY
abundance: .; v_gene: TRBV7-2; len: 12; CDR3aa: ASSPAGGYTEAF
abundance: few; v_gene: TRBV24-1; len: 12; CDR3aa: ATSDFQTGAGAF
abundance: .; v_gene: TRBV28; len: 13; CDR3aa: ASSKGARNTGELF
abundance: .; v_gene: TRBV5-3; len: 15; CDR3aa: ARSLRLAGNSTDTQY
abundance: .; v_gene: TRBV28; len: 15; CDR3aa: ASSTGTGGLLDYGYT
abundance: .; v_gene: TRBV5-6; len: 16; CDR3aa: ASSADPAGGGGRETQY
abundance: .; v_gene: TRBV2; len: 13; CDR3aa: ASTKNRDPQETQY
abundance: .; v_gene: TRBV4-1; len: 15; CDR3aa: ASSQELSGSPYNEQF
abundance: .; v_gene: TRBV9; len: 15; CDR3aa: ASSVRTSGKNTGELF
abundance: .; v_gene: TRBV11-1; len: 13; CDR3aa: ASSLDPRAAGELF
abundance: .; v_gene: TRBV2; len: 11; CDR3aa: ASSTGGLYGYT
abundance: .; v_gene: TRBV2; len: 13; CDR3aa: ATPSLRDSIGTLH
abundance: .; v_gene: TRBV2; len: 10; CDR3aa: ASRLYYGEAF
abundance: .; v_gene: TRBV18; len: 12; CDR3aa: ASSPSGSTGEQF
abundance: .; v_gene: TRBV7-6; len: 13; CDR3aa: ASSLGNRGLGEQY
abundance: .; v_gene: TRBV9; len: 13; CDR3aa: ASSSNVAGLAEQY
abundance: .; v_gene: TRBV29-1; len: 16; CDR3aa: SVEASWVQSGAYNEQF
abundance: .; v_gene: TRBV28; len: 11; CDR3aa: ASSLGLRTEAF
abundance: .; v_gene: TRBV18; len: 14; CDR3aa: ASSPVVRVSSYEQY
abundance: .; v_gene: TRBV5-6; len: 17; CDR3aa: ASSSARDRTPIGNQPQH
abundance: .; v_gene: TRBV7-2; len: 13; CDR3aa: ASSLVGGRDYGYT
abundance: .; v_gene: TRBV6-6; len: 11; CDR3aa: ASSYVLARGYT
abundance: .; v_gene: TRBV10-1; len: 13; CDR3aa: ASSEGSGILYEQY